This TCR beta chain was sequenced during a study of shared clonotypes between healthy human individuals. Deep was the level at which the assay was run. Replicate PCRs run on sorted subsets employed roughly 190 ng DNA, 30,000 to 35,000 T cell genomes. As handled by the study authors: From ImmunoSEQ came sequences covering only the junction and carrying no quality scores, so filtering differed. Clones were read by immunoSEQ multiplex PCR, and TCRdb kept only the in-frame ones, dropping some. Clone size and the V and J calls come from that table; the DNA yielded D and trimming. The data contain some 1.1 million clones, roughly 80% of them singletons. The length of the CDR3 is 16 residues. Germline V gene sequence: CDR1 SGHRS, CDR2 YFSETQ. Trimming left V 1 base short and J 0 bases short, with 11 bases between.

V and J are TRBV5-1 and TRBJ1-3; possible D gene TRBD1, 5 bases. The specimen was memory CD4+ T cells from PBMCs. Subset defined: CD45RA-negative fraction. The source of this sequence is a man younger than 30 in good health. Some clones in this sample may be carry-over from other donors' samples. As DNA, the CDR3 is TGCGCCAGCAGCTTGACAGGCGCCGACTCTGGAAACACCATATATTTT. It is translated as CASSLTGADSGNTIYF.